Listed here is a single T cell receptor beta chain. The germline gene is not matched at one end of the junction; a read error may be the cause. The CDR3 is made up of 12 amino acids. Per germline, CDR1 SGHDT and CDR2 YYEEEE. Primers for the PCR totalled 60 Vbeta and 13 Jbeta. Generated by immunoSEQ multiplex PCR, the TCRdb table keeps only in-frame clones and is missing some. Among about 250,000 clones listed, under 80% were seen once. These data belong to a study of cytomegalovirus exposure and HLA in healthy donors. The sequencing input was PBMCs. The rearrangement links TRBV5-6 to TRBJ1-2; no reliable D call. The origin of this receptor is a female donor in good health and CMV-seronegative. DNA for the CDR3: TGTGCCAGCAGTTTGGAAGAGTATGGCTACACCTTC. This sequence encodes CASSLEEYGYTF.